A selection of T cell receptor beta chains follows, all from one sample in a study of Tregs in tolerant kidney transplant recipients. Some clones are missing from TCRdb's copy, which holds only in-frame ones; the method was immunoSEQ multiplex PCR. The sample records approximately 93,000 clones, 93% being singletons. The specimen was CD4+ T cells from blood, collected before the transplant. The receptor source for this set is a human donor who received a combined kidney and bone marrow transplant. Each CDR3 is given with its conserved first and last residue. D genes are given only for firm matches. Only some rows state a clone size, as once, few, many or a class for expanded clones.

clone size | D gene | J gene | V gene | CDR3 DNA | CDR3 protein
- | - | TRBJ1-1 | TRBV11-1 | TGTGCCAGCAGCCCGGGGAGGTGGGGGGACACTGAAGCTTTCTTT | CASSPGRWGDTEAFF
- | TRBD1 | TRBJ1-2 | TRBV4-3 | TGCGCCAGCAGCCAAGTTGGGGGGACAGGGACTAACTATGGCTACACCTTC | CASSQVGGTGTNYGYTF
- | - | TRBJ2-7 | TRBV5-1 | TGCGCCAGCAGCTTGGACGGCTCCTACGAGCAGTACTTC | CASSLDGSYEQYF
once | - | TRBJ2-1 | TRBV19 | TGTGCCAGTAGCCGTGCCCCGAGCTCCTACAATGAGCAGTTCTTC | CASSRAPSSYNEQFF
- | TRBD1 | TRBJ2-1 | TRBV5-1 | TGCGCCAGCAGCGCCGGGACAGGGGACAATGAGCAGTTCTTC | CASSAGTGDNEQFF
- | - | TRBJ2-5 | TRBV19 | TGTGCCAGTAGTGAGAGACGGACTACCCCCCAGACCCAGTACTTC | CASSERRTTPQTQYF
- | TRBD2 | TRBJ2-3 | TRBV7-3 | TGTGCCAGCAGCCCCTTCACTAGCGGGAAAACAAATAGCACAGATACGCAGTATTTT | CASSPFTSGKTNSTDTQYF
- | - | TRBJ1-5 | TRBV27 | TGTGCCAGCAGTTTGGCGGGGTCGCGATATCAGCCCCAGCATTTT | CASSLAGSRYQPQHF
- | TRBD1 | TRBJ2-1 | TRBV30 | TGTGCCTGGGATAGGACAGGTTACAATGAGCAGTTCTTC | CAWDRTGYNEQFF
- | TRBD1 | TRBJ2-7 | TRBV6-6 | TGTGCCAGCAATATCAAACAGGGGGCTTCCTACGAGCAGTACTTC | CASNIKQGASYEQYF
- | - | TRBJ1-3 | TRBV30 | TGTGCCTGGAGTGTCTGGTTGGCAGGGTCTGGAAACACCATATATTTT | CAWSVWLAGSGNTIYF
- | TRBD2 | TRBJ2-5 | TRBV28 | TGTGCCAGCAGCGCGGCGGGGGGAACCCAAGAGACCCAGTACTTC | CASSAAGGTQETQYF
- | - | TRBJ2-3 | TRBV29-1 | TGCAGCGTCCAACCCGGAGATACGCAGTATTTT | CSVQPGDTQYF
once | - | TRBJ2-5 | TRBV20-1 | TGCAGTGCACTAGGGGGAGAGACCCAGTACTTC | CSALGGETQYF
- | TRBD1 | TRBJ2-3 | TRBV19 | TGTGCCAGTAGTACGGGACGGACAGGCTACACAGATACGCAGTATTTT | CASSTGRTGYTDTQYF
- | - | TRBJ2-6 | TRBV4-1 | TGCGCCAGCAGCCTACAGGGACCCGGGGCCAACGTCCTGACTTTC | CASSLQGPGANVLTF
- | - | TRBJ2-3 | TRBV29-1 | TGCAGCGTTCGGCAGGCTAGCACAGATACGCAGTATTTT | CSVRQASTDTQYF
- | - | TRBJ2-3 | TRBV4-3 | TGCGCCAGCAGCCAACTGGCTTCGCGGGCAGGTGGGGCAGATACGCAGTATTTT | CASSQLASRAGGADTQYF
- | TRBD1 | TRBJ2-2 | TRBV4-3 | TGCGCCAGCAGCCGATATAACAGGGGCTTGAGGACCGGGGAGCTGTTTTTT | CASSRYNRGLRTGELFF
- | - | TRBJ1-2 | TRBV10-3 | TGTGCCATCAGTGAGACTTCCTATGGCTACACCTTC | CAISETSYGYTF
- | - | TRBJ2-4 | TRBV27 | TGTGCCAGCAGTTTATTTTCAGGGCCCGAAAGCAAAAACATTCAGTACTTC | CASSLFSGPESKNIQYF
- | - | TRBJ1-1 | TRBV20-1 | TGCAGTGTGCTCGGGGACTTAGAAGCTTTCTTT | CSVLGDLEAFF
- | TRBD1 | TRBJ2-5 | TRBV27 | TGTGCCAGCAGACGCGGACAGGGCTGGGAGACCCAGTACTTC | CASRRGQGWETQYF
- | TRBD1 | TRBJ1-5 | TRBV9 | TGTGCCAGCAAGGGGGCCAGGGAAGCTTTTAATCAGCCCCAGCATTTT | CASKGAREAFNQPQHF
once | - | TRBJ2-7 | TRBV6-1 | TGTGCCAGCAGTGAAAAGGGAAAACAGGGTCCTGATGAGCAGTACTTC | CASSEKGKQGPDEQYF
- | - | TRBJ2-3 | TRBV7-2 | TGTGCCAGCAGCCCGGTGGAGCTCCCAGATACGCAGTATTTT | CASSPVELPDTQYF
- | - | TRBJ2-2 | TRBV7-2 | TGTGCCAGCAGCATCGGACAGAACACCGGGGAGCTGTTTTTT | CASSIGQNTGELFF
- | TRBD1 | TRBJ2-1 | TRBV4-1 | TGCGCCAGCAGCCCACGAGCCCGGACAGGGGACAATGAGCAGTTCTTC | CASSPRARTGDNEQFF
- | TRBD2 | TRBJ2-1 | TRBV5-1 | TGCGCCAGCAGCGCGGGACTAGCGAAAAGCTCCTACAATGAGCAGTTCTTC | CASSAGLAKSSYNEQFF
- | - | TRBJ2-1 | TRBV4-1 | TGCGCCAGCAGCCAAGATACGAGCTCCTACAATGAGCAGTTCTTC | CASSQDTSSYNEQFF
- | - | TRBJ2-2 | TRBV5-8 | TGTGCCAGCAGCTTAGGACAGCGCACCGGGGAGCTGTTTTTT | CASSLGQRTGELFF
- | TRBD1 | TRBJ2-7 | TRBV4-2 | TGTGCCAGCAGCCCGTCTAACAGGGGCTGGTCCTACGAGCAGTACTTC | CASSPSNRGWSYEQYF
few | - | TRBJ2-7 | TRBV7-2 | TGTGCCAGCAGCCTCCAATTAAGCGGGTGGGACGAGCAGTACTTC | CASSLQLSGWDEQYF
- | - | TRBJ1-1 | TRBV30 | TGTGCCTGGAGTGTGGCTTTGAACACTGAAGCTTTCTTT | CAWSVALNTEAFF
- | - | TRBJ1-1 | TRBV6-5 | TGTGCCAGCAGTTACGCGGGGGACACTGAAGCTTTCTTT | CASSYAGDTEAFF
- | - | TRBJ1-2 | TRBV30 | TGTGCCTGGAGTACTTACGGACAGATGCTCTATGGCTACACCTTC | CAWSTYGQMLYGYTF
- | TRBD2 | TRBJ2-7 | TRBV6-5 | TGTGCCAGCAGTTATAGGCGGGAGGCGTCCTACGAGCAGTACTTC | CASSYRREASYEQYF
- | TRBD1 | TRBJ2-3 | TRBV6-6 | TGTGCCAGCAGAGATTCCGGGACAGACACAGATACGCAGTATTTT | CASRDSGTDTDTQYF
once | TRBD1 | TRBJ2-7 | TRBV19 | TGTGCCAGTAGCCGAGGACAGGACATCTACGAGCAGTACTTC | CASSRGQDIYEQYF
- | - | TRBJ1-6 | TRBV4-3 | TGCGCCAGCAGCCAAGAACCGAGCTCCTATAATTCACCCCTCCACTTT | CASSQEPSSYNSPLHF
- | - | TRBJ1-1 | TRBV5-1 | TGCGCCAGCAGCCCCGAGCAGGGGCCCCCCATGAACACTGAAGCTTTCTTT | CASSPEQGPPMNTEAFF
- | TRBD1 | TRBJ2-3 | TRBV6-6 | TGTGCCAGCAGGCAAGGGACAGGGGGCGGCACAGATACGCAGTATTTT | CASRQGTGGGTDTQYF
- | - | TRBJ1-2 | TRBV6-1 | TGTGCCAGCAGTCAGGAGGGACCGAACTATGGCTACACCTTC | CASSQEGPNYGYTF
- | - | TRBJ2-3 | TRBV4-3 | TGCGCCAGCAGCCAAGAGTGGAGTACAGATACGCAGTATTTT | CASSQEWSTDTQYF
- | - | TRBJ1-4 | TRBV6-1 | TGTGCCAGCAGTGAAGCGGTCCGCCGAGGGGGAACTAATGAAAAACTGTTTTTT | CASSEAVRRGGTNEKLFF
- | TRBD1 | TRBJ2-7 | TRBV4-1 | TGCGCCAGCAGCCACCTCCCCAGGGGGTCACACTACGAGCAGTACTTC | CASSHLPRGSHYEQYF
few | TRBD1 | TRBJ1-3 | TRBV5-4 | TGTGCCAGCAGCTCCCGGACAGGGGAAGGAAACACCATATATTTT | CASSSRTGEGNTIYF
- | TRBD1 | TRBJ1-2 | TRBV4-1 | TGCGCCAGCAGAAAACCGGGACAGGGGAGGGGTGGCTACACCTTC | CASRKPGQGRGGYTF
once | TRBD2 | TRBJ2-5 | TRBV5-1 | TGCGCCAGCAGCGCCAGACTAGCGGGAGTCCAAGAGACCCAGTACTTC | CASSARLAGVQETQYF
- | TRBD1 | TRBJ1-6 | TRBV2 | TGTGCCAGCAGGGTAGGGACAGGGGGATCCCCCCTCCACTTT | CASRVGTGGSPLHF
- | - | TRBJ1-4 | TRBV6-5 | TGTGCCAGCAGTCCGACCTGGGGCGCTGAAAAACTGTTTTTT | CASSPTWGAEKLFF
- | TRBD1 | TRBJ2-7 | TRBV9 | TGTGCCAGCAGCGTAACCGGGACAGGGGGCGAGCAGTACTTC | CASSVTGTGGEQYF
once | - | TRBJ2-7 | TRBV28 | TGTGCCAGCAGTTTCGGGGGGCGGAGAACCCAGTACTTC | CASSFGGRRTQYF
- | - | TRBJ2-6 | TRBV4-3 | TGCGCCAGCAGCCAAGAGGCCCCCGGGGGCTCTGGGGCCAACGTCCTGACTTTC | CASSQEAPGGSGANVLTF
- | TRBD2 | TRBJ2-3 | TRBV7-3 | TGTGCCAGCAGCTTAACCGGACTAGTCGCAGATACGCAGTATTTT | CASSLTGLVADTQYF
- | TRBD1 | TRBJ2-7 | TRBV27 | TGTGCCAGCAGATATGGACAGGGAGGTTCCTACGAGCAGTACTTC | CASRYGQGGSYEQYF